One TCR beta chain is described in this entry. These data originate in a study of blood T cell repertoires in COVID-19. Original analysis: For nucleated cells, counts were estimated from reference gene primer amplification. Produced via immunoSEQ multiplex PCR; TCRdb's table is partial and in-frame only. That table gives V, J and clone size, and the DNA gave D and trimming. Of around 340,000 clones listed, about nine tenths are singletons. Participant age was roughly 18 to 90 years, and participants resided in fewer than 25 US areas. The sequencing input was PBMCs or T cells enriched from blood (not recorded which). The receptor was isolated from a woman under 40 who had been exposed to COVID-19.

The DNA of the CDR3 is TGCAGCGTTGAAGATACAGAAGACAATGAGCAGTTCTTC. It encodes CSVEDTEDNEQFF. The chain couples TRBV29-1 to TRBJ2-1; no clear D gene. The CDR3 loop spans 13 amino acids. V gave up 0 bases and J gave up 5 bases, with 8 bases separating them. Germline V gene lookup returns CDR1 SQVTM and CDR2 ANQGSEA.